This T cell receptor (beta chain) came from a study of blood T cell repertoires in COVID-19. Study-level background: Whether acute or convalescent, the COVID-19 samples came from the United States, Italy and Spain. The cDNA or gDNA used as material had been derived from T cells, B-cell-depleted T cells, or PBMCs.

Germline CDR1 SNHLY, CDR2 FYNNEI. The CDR3 is 14 amino acids. Losses at the gene ends were 7 bases for V and 1 base for J; bases not matched to a gene: 3. Recovery meant two consecutive negative NP/OP PCR tests, professional clearance, or resolved symptoms. As processed by the authors: How many nucleated cells were present was estimated from reference gene primer amplification. Clones were sequenced by immunoSEQ multiplex PCR, and TCRdb holds only the in-frame ones, with some missing. V and J calls and clone size are copied from that table; D and trimming were computed from the DNA. This table holds around 290,000 clones, about nine tenths found once.

V and J are TRBV2 and TRBJ1-1, with 10 nucleotides matching TRBD1. The TCR was taken from a woman between 35 and 50 years old who had recovered from COVID-19. The sequencing sample was made of PBMCs or T cells enriched from blood (not recorded which). CDR3 loop: CASIRQGANTEAFF. CDR3 DNA: TGTGCCAGCATAAGACAGGGGGCGAACACTGAAGCTTTCTTT.